This T cell receptor (beta chain) was sequenced for a study of CXCR3-negative and CXCR3-positive naive CD8 T cells. Overall study results and limits: Greater hydrophobicity was found in TRB CDR3s of CXCR3-positive naive cells than of CXCR3-negative naive cells. For naive cells, CXCR3-negative and CXCR3-positive subsets had similar TRBV-TRBJ usage; for memory cells, usage differed.

Preparation of TRB cDNA libraries relied on 5' RACE carrying UMI labels. With the 5' RACE reads reprocessed, TCRdb shows one record per CDR3 protein and no DNA. Recorded for this sample: some 140,000 distinct CDR3 sequences. Looked up from germline, CDR1 is MDHEN and CDR2 is SYDVKM. This CDR3 is 14 amino acids long. Points on this clonotype: The antigen is undetermined.

This TCR derives from a human donor in good health. Some clones in this sample may be carry-over from other donors' samples. Sequenced sample: naive CXCR3+ CD8+ T cells from blood. As to subset: CD45RO-CCR7+CD27+CD95- naive CD8+ T cells expressing CXCR3 (TNR3+). The V call is TRBV28, the J call TRBJ1-1; TCRdb names TRBD1, which stays unverified in the absence of DNA. The CDR3 is CASSLYKGATEAFF.